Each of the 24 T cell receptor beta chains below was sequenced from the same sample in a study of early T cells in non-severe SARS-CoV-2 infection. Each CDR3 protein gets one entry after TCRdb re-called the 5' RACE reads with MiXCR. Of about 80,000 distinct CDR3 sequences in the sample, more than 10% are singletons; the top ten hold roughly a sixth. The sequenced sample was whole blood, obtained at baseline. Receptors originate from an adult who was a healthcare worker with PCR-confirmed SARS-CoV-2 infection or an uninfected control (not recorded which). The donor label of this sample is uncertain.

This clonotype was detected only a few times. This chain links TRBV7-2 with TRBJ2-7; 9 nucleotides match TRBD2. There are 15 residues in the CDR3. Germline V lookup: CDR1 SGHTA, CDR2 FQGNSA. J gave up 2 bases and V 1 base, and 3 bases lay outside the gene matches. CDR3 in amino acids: CASSLVGGGAYEQYF. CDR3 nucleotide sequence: TGTGCCAGCAGCTTAGTGGGCGGGGGGGCCTACGAGCAGTACTTC.

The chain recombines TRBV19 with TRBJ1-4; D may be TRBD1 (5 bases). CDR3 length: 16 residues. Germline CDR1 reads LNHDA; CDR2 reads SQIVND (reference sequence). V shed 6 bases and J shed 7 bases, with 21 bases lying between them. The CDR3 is CASSLALRAASEKLFF. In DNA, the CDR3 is TGTGCCAGTAGCCTAGCCCTCAGGGCGGCAAGTGAAAAACTGTTTTTT.

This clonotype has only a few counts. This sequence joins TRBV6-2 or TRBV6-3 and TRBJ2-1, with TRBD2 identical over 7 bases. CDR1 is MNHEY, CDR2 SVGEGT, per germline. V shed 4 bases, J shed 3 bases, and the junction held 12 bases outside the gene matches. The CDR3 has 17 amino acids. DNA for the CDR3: TGTGCCAGCAGTTTACCCTTGGCGGGAGCCAGCTACAATGAGCAGTTCTTC. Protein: CASSLPLAGASYNEQFF.

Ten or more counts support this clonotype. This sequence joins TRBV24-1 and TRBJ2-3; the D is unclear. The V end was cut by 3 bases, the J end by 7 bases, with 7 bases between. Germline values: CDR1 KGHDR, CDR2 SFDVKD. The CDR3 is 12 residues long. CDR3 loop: CATSDPTYTQYF. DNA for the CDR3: TGTGCCACCAGTGATCCGACATATACGCAGTATTTT.

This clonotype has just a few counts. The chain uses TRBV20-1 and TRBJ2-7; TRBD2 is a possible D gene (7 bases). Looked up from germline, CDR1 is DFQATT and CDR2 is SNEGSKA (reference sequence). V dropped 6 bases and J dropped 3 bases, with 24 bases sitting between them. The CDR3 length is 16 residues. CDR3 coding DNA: TGCAGTGCGGGGACATTAGAGGGAGGACTAGTCTACGAGCAGTACTTC. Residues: CSAGTLEGGLVYEQYF.

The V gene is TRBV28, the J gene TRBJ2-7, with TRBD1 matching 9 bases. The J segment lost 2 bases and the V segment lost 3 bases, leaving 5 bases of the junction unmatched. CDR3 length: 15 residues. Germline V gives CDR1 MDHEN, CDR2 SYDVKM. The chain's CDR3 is CASSFYRDRAYEQYF. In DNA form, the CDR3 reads TGTGCCAGCAGTTTCTACCGGGACAGGGCCTACGAGCAGTACTTC. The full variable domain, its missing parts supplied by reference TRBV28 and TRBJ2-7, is DVKVTQSSRYLVKRTGEKVFLECVQDMDHENMFWYRQDPGLGLRLIYFSYDVKMKEKGDIPEGYSVSREKKERFSLILESASTNQTSMYLCASSFYRDRAYEQYFGPGTRLTVT.

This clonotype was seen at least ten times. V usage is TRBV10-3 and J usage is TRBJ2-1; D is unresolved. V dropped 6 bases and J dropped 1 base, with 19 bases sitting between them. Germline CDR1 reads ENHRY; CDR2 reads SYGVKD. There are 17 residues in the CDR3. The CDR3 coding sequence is TGTGCCATCAGAAACGGCCCTGCCGAGGTTTCCTACAATGAGCAGTTCTTC. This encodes CAIRNGPAEVSYNEQFF.

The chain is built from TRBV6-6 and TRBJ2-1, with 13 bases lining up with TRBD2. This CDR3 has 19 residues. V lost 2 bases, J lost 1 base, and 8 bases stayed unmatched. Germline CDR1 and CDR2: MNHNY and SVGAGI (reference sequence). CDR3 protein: CASSYEGLAGVGSYNEQFF. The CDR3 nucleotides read TGTGCCAGCAGTTACGAAGGACTAGCGGGAGTCGGATCCTACAATGAGCAGTTCTTC.

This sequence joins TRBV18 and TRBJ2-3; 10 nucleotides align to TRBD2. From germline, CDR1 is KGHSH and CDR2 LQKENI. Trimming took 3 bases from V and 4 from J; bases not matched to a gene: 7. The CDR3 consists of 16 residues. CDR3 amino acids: CASSPPGLAIADTQYF. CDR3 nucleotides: TGTGCCAGCTCACCTCCGGGACTAGCGATCGCAGATACGCAGTATTTT.

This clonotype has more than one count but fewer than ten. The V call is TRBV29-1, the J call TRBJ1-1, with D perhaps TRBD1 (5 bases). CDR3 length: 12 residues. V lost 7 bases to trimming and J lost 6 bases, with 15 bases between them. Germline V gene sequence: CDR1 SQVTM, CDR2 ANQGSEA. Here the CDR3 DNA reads TGCAGCGCCGCCCCCCGGGGGGCTGAAGCTTTCTTT. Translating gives CSAAPRGAEAFF.

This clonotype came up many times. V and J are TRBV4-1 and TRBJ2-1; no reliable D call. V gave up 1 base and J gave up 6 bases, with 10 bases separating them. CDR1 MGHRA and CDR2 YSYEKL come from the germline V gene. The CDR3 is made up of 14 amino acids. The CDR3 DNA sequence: TGCGCCAGCAGCCAAGTGCCTAGAGGCAATGAGCAGTTCTTC. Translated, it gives CASSQVPRGNEQFF.

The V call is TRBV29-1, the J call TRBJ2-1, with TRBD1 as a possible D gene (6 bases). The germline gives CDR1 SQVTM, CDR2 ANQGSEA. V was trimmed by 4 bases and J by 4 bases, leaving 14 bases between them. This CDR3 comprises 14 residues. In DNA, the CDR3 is TGCAGCGTTGCAATATGGGGGCAATACAATGAGCAGTTCTTC. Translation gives CSVAIWGQYNEQFF.

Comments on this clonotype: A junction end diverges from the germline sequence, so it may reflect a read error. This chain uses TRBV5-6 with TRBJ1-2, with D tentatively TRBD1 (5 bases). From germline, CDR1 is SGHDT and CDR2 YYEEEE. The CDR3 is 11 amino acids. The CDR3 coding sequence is TGTGCCAGCAGCTTGGGGGTGACAGCCTATTTC. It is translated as CASSLGVTAYF. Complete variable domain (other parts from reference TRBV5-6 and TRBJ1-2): DAGVTQSPTHLIKTRGQQVTLRCSPKSGHDTVSWYQQALGQGPQFIFQYYEEEERQRGNFPDRFSGHQFPNYSSELNVNALLLGDSALYLCASSLGVTAYFGSGTRLTVV.

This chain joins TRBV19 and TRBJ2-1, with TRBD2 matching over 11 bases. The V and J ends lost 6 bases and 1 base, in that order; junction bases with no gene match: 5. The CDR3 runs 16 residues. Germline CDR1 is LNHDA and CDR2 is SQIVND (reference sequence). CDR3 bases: TGTGCCAGTAGGGATCTAGCGGGAGGATCCTACAATGAGCAGTTCTTC. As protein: CASRDLAGGSYNEQFF.

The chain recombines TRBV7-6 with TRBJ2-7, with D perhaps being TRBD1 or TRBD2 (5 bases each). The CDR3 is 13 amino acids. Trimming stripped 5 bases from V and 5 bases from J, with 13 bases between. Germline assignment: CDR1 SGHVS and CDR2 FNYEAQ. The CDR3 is CASSRGRQNEQYF. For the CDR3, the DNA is TGTGCCAGCAGCCGGGGACGGCAAAACGAGCAGTACTTC.

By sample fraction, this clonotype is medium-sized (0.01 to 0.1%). The CDR3 region is CASSNQAGNQPQHF. CDR3 sequence (DNA): TGTGCCAGCAGTAACCAGGCGGGCAATCAGCCCCAGCATTTT. V gene TRBV2 combines with J gene TRBJ1-5, with unresolved D. Germline lookup yields CDR1 SNHLY and CDR2 FYNNEI. CDR3 length: 14 residues. The V end lost 5 bases, the J end lost 2 bases, and 10 bases lay between the germline ends.

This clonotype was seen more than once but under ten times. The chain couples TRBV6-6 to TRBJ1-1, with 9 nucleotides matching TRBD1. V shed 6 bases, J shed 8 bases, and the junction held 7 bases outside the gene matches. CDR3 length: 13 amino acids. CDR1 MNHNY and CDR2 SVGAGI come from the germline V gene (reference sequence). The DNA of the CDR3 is TGTGCCAGCAGACGACCGGGACAGGGAGAAGCTTTCTTT. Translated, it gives CASRRPGQGEAFF.

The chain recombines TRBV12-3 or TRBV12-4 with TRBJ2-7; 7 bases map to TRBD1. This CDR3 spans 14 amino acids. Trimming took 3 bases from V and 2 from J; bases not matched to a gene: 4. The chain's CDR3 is CASSFRQGTYEQYF. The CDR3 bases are TGTGCCAGCAGTTTCAGACAGGGCACCTACGAGCAGTACTTC.

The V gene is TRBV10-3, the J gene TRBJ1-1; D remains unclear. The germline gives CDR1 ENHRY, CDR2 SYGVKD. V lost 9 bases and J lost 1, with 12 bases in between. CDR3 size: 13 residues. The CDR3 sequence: CAIAHSTNTEAFF. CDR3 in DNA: TGTGCCATAGCCCACAGTACGAACACTGAAGCTTTCTTT.

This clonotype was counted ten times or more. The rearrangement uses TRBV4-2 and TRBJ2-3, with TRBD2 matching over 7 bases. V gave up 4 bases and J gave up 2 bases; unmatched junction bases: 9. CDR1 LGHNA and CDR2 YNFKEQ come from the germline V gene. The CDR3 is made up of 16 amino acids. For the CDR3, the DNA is TGTGCCAGCAGCCTCATTTCTAGCGGAAACACAGATACGCAGTATTTT. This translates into CASSLISSGNTDTQYF.

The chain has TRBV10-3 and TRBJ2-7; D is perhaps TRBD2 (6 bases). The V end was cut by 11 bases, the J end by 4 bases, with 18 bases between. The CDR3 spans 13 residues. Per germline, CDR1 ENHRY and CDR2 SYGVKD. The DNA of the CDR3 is TGTGCCCTCGGGGGAGGCCCCGGGTACGAGCAGTACTTC. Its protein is CALGGGPGYEQYF.

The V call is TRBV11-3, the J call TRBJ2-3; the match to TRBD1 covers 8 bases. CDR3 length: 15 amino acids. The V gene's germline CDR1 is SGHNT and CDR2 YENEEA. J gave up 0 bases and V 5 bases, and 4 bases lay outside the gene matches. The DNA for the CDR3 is TGTGCCAGCAGCCGAAGACAGGGGAGCACAGATACGCAGTATTTT. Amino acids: CASSRRQGSTDTQYF.

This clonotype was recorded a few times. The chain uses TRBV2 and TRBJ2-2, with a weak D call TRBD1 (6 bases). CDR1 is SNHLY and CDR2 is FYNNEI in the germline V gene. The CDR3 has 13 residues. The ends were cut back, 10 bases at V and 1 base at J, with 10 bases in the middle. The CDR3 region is CANRDKNTGELFF. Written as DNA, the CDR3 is TGTGCCAACCGGGACAAGAACACCGGGGAGCTGTTTTTT.

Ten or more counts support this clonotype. This CDR3 is CASSSWASSTDTQYF. Written as DNA, the CDR3 is TGTGCCAGCAGCTCCTGGGCCAGTAGCACAGATACGCAGTATTTT. The chain uses TRBV7-6 and TRBJ2-3; D ambiguous. Trimming stripped 4 bases from V and 0 bases from J, with 11 bases between. The CDR3 loop spans 15 amino acids. Germline V CDR1 and CDR2: SGHVS, FNYEAQ.